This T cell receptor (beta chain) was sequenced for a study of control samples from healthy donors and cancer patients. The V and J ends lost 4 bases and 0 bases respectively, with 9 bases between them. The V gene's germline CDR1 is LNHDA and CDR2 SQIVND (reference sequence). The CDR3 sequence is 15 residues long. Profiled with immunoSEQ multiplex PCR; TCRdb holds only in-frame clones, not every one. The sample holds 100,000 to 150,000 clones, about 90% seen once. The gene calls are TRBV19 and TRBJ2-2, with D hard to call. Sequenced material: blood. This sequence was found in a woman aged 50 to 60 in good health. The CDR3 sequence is CASSSWVPNTGELFF. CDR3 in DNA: TGTGCCAGTAGTAGTTGGGTACCGAACACCGGGGAGCTGTTTTTT.